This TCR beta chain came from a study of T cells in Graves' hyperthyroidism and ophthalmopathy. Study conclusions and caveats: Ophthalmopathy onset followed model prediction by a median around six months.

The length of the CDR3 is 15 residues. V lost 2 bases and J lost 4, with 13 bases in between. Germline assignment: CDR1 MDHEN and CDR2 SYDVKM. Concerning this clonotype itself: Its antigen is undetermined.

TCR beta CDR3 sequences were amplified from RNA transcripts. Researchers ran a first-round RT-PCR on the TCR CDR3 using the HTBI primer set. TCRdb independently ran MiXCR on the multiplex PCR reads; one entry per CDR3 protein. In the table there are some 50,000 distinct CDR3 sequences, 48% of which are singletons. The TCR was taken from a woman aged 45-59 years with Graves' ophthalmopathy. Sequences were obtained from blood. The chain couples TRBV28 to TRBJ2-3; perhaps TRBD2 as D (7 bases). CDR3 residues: CASSLRGGAADTQYF. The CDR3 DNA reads TGTGCCAGCAGTTTACGTGGGGGGGCCGCAGATACGCAGTATTTT.